The 10 T cell receptor beta chains presented below share a single source sample, sequenced in a study of T cell responses to AZD1222 COVID-19 vaccine. TCRdb keeps only in-frame clones here, not all; method: immunoSEQ multiplex PCR. This sample carries roughly 96,000 clones, roughly 88% of them seen once, and the ten largest clones take under 30%. The sample here was peripheral blood, taken on day 0 of AZD1222 vaccination. The source of these receptors is an adult in good health.

This chain uses TRBV24-1 with TRBJ2-3; 7 bases map to TRBD1. This CDR3 has 16 residues. Looked up from germline, CDR1 is KGHDR and CDR2 is SFDVKD. The V gene end was trimmed by 3 bases and the J gene end by 5 bases; junction bases not matched to a gene: 10. The CDR3 loop reads CATSDPQGYSRDTQYF. DNA of the CDR3: TGTGCCACCAGTGATCCACAGGGGTACTCGAGAGATACGCAGTATTTT.

The chain's CDR3 is CASSLVTGQLSGANVLTF. The CDR3 DNA reads as TGTGCCAGCAGCTTGGTAACGGGACAGCTCTCTGGGGCCAACGTCCTGACTTTC. This chain connects TRBV5-5 to TRBJ2-6, with 7 bases fitting TRBD1. This CDR3 is 18 amino acids long. V lost 0 bases to trimming and J lost 0 bases; unmatched junction nucleotides: 6. Germline CDR1 is SGHKS and CDR2 is YYEKEE (reference sequence).

This chain connects TRBV19 to TRBJ2-5; the D gene could be TRBD1 or TRBD2 (6 bases each). The CDR3 runs to 16 residues. CDR1 and CDR2 from the germline V gene are LNHDA and SQIVND (reference sequence). V was trimmed by 3 bases and J by 4 bases, leaving 18 bases between them. The CDR3: CASSIETGAGAETQYF. CDR3 DNA: TGTGCCAGTAGTATTGAGACGGGGGCCGGGGCAGAGACCCAGTACTTC. The variable domain in full, with the rest retrieved from reference TRBV19 and TRBJ2-5, is DGGITQSPKYLFRKEGQNVTLSCEQNLNHDAMYWYRQDPGQGLRLIYYSQIVNDFQKGDIAEGYSVSREKKESFPLTVTSAQKNPTAFYLCASSIETGAGAETQYFGPGTRLLVL.

V and J are TRBV11-2 and TRBJ2-1; 10 nucleotides line up with TRBD2. Germline V gene sequence: CDR1 SGHAT, CDR2 FQNNGV. Germline trimming cut 4 bases from V and 8 bases from J; bases unmatched to any gene: 8. CDR3 size: 15 residues. In nucleotides, the CDR3 is TGTGCCAGCAGCTCCCGAGCGGGAGGGCTCGATGAGCAGTTCTTC. Amino acid sequence: CASSSRAGGLDEQFF.

This chain uses TRBV7-2 with TRBJ1-2, with D possibly being TRBD1 (5 bases). Germline CDR1 reads SGHTA; CDR2 reads FQGNSA. CDR3 length equals 13 residues. The V gene lost 5 bases and the J gene lost 1 base, with 8 bases spanning the gap. Here the CDR3 reads CASSLDSNYGYTF. CDR3 DNA sequence: TGTGCCAGCAGCCTAGACAGTAACTATGGCTACACCTTC.

The V gene is TRBV6-1, the J gene TRBJ2-1, with 8 bases identical to TRBD1. J was trimmed by 10 bases and V by 3 bases; bases with no gene match: 14. Germline V gene sequence: CDR1 MNHNS, CDR2 SASEGT. This CDR3 contains 16 residues. CDR3 nucleotide sequence: TGTGCCAGCAGTGACCTGCCGGGACAGGCGGTTGGGGAGCAGTTCTTC. Translated: CASSDLPGQAVGEQFF.

The chain recombines TRBV14 with TRBJ2-1; the match to TRBD2 covers 11 bases. V trimming: 6 bases; J trimming: 9 bases; junction bases outside the gene matches: 7. The CDR3 is 14 residues long. Germline V gene sequence: CDR1 SGHDN, CDR2 FVKESK. The CDR3 DNA reads TGTGCCAGCAGTGTGCTAGCGGGAGGCGGTGAGCAGTTCTTC. Protein product: CASSVLAGGGEQFF.

The chain recombines TRBV6-5 with TRBJ1-2; D is uncertain. V was trimmed by 6 bases and J by 2 bases, leaving 10 bases between them. From germline, CDR1 is MNHEY and CDR2 SVGAGI. CDR3 length equals 13 residues. The CDR3 sequence is CASSQGGNYGYTF. For the CDR3, the DNA is TGTGCCAGCAGCCAAGGCGGGAACTATGGCTACACCTTC.

The chain is built from TRBV6-4 and TRBJ2-3; TRBD2 matches at 14 bases. The CDR3 has 15 residues. Unmatched junction bases numbered 7, after V lost 6 bases and J lost 8 bases. Germline CDR1 MRHNA, CDR2 SNTAGT. The CDR3 DNA reads TGTGCCAGCAGCGAGGGACTAGCGGGAGTGGGTACGCAGTATTTT. Its translation is CASSEGLAGVGTQYF.

CDR3 region: CAWGGLADSTDTQYF. DNA for the CDR3: TGTGCCTGGGGGGGGCTAGCGGATTCCACAGATACGCAGTATTTT. The chain links TRBV30 to TRBJ2-3; D may be TRBD2 (7 bases). The CDR3 extends over 15 amino acids. With 5 bases removed from V and 2 bases from J, the gap between germline ends came to 17 bases. CDR1 and CDR2 (germline): GTSNPN, SVGIG (reference sequence).